The 31 T cell receptor beta chains listed next were all sequenced from one sample in a study of brain T cells in children with intractable seizures listed by TCRdb under 2021. Reading the label with the study, this specimen's time point is: blood from clinic visit 5 months post-surgery; TSC patient then seizure free. Libraries were constructed by the immunoSEQ multiplex PCR assay. Entries here come from immuneACCESS through TCRdb and include only in-frame sequences with V and J called. Some clones fail to appear in such tables; in the studies checked, an unresolved V gene covers under half of the shortfall, and the cause of the remainder is unknown. This sample holds about 340,000 clones; roughly 92% were observed only once. The ten largest account for about 5.8% of the sample. The source material was peripheral blood, sampled approximately 5 months after surgery. The receptors come from a boy under three years old with tuberous sclerosis and intractable seizures.

The chain combines TRBV20-1 with TRBJ1-3; weak D call: TRBD1 (5 bases). The CDR3 consists of 14 residues. Germline V gives CDR1 DFQATT, CDR2 SNEGSKA (reference sequence). V lost 3 bases to trimming and J lost 7 bases, with 16 bases between them. CDR3 sequence (DNA): TGCAGTGCTAGTACAGGCTCCTTTAGTAACACCATATATTTT. Protein: CSASTGSFSNTIYF.

The chain has TRBV27 and TRBJ2-7; possible D gene TRBD1, 6 bases. This CDR3 contains 15 residues. The V gene's germline CDR1 is MNHEY and CDR2 SMNVEV (reference sequence). The germline V and J ends were trimmed by 0 bases and 2 bases, with 11 bases remaining between them. The CDR3 sequence is CASSLSVTGTYEQYF. The CDR3 DNA reads as TGTGCCAGCAGTTTATCGGTGACAGGCACCTACGAGCAGTACTTC.

V usage is TRBV12-5 and J usage is TRBJ2-1, with 8 bases matching TRBD2. Unmatched junction bases numbered 15, after V lost 2 bases and J lost 6 bases. Germline CDR1 reads LGHNT; CDR2 reads FRNRAP. This CDR3 comprises 18 residues. The CDR3 protein is CASGLPPVYGRAVNEQFF. CDR3 nucleotide sequence: TGTGCTAGTGGTTTGCCCCCCGTTTACGGGAGGGCGGTCAATGAGCAGTTCTTC.

The chain uses TRBV3-1 (or the pseudogene TRBV3-2) and TRBJ1-2; D may be TRBD1 (5 bases). Between the trimmed V and J ends, which lost 8 bases and 3 bases, there was a span of 10 bases. This CDR3 region has 12 residues. The germline CDR1 and CDR2 sequences are LGHDT and YNNKEL (reference sequence). CDR3 coding DNA: TGTGCCAGCGCTTGGGGGGACTATGGCTACACCTTC. Encoded protein: CASAWGDYGYTF.

The chain employs TRBV7-6 and TRBJ2-7, with D possibly matching TRBD2 (5 bases). The length of the CDR3 is 14 residues. Trimming stripped 2 bases from V and 5 bases from J, with 13 bases between. The germline V gene encodes CDR1 SGHVS and CDR2 FNYEAQ. The CDR3 DNA reads TGTGCCAGCAGCTTAAATAGCGTTGGGGACGAGCAGTACTTC. This codes for CASSLNSVGDEQYF.

The rearrangement uses TRBV24-1 and TRBJ2-7, with a tentative D call TRBD2 (6 bases). Germline CDR1 and CDR2: KGHDR and SFDVKD. Trimming stripped 3 bases from V and 2 bases from J, with 7 bases between. CDR3 length: 13 amino acids. CDR3 region: CATSDGLTYEQYF. The DNA for the CDR3 is TGTGCCACCAGTGATGGACTAACCTACGAGCAGTACTTC.

The sample holds one count of this clone. J is TRBJ1-2 and V is TRBV5-6; TRBD1 matches 7 bases. CDR1 SGHDT and CDR2 YYEEEE come from the germline V gene. With V trimmed by 0 bases and J by 4 bases, 6 bases remained unmatched. The CDR3 length is 15 residues. This CDR3 reads CASSLARQGAYGYTF. In nucleotides, the CDR3 is TGTGCCAGCAGCTTGGCGCGACAGGGAGCCTATGGCTACACCTTC.

J is TRBJ2-7 and V is TRBV13, with TRBD2 identical over 11 bases. Germline V gene sequence: CDR1 PRHDT, CDR2 FYEKMQ (reference sequence). Germline trimming cut 0 bases from V and 5 bases from J; bases unmatched to any gene: 6. The CDR3 spans 16 residues. The DNA for the CDR3 is TGTGCCAGCAGCTTAGGGACTAGCGGGGCGATGAACGAGCAGTACTTC. It specifies CASSLGTSGAMNEQYF.

This clone was picked up one time. The genes are TRBV9 and TRBJ2-3, with TRBD2 matching 7 bases. CDR3 length: 16 residues. V was clipped by 3 bases and J by 2 bases; unmatched bases: 9. Germline V gene sequence: CDR1 SGDLS, CDR2 YYNGEE. CDR3 sequence reads: CASSAPGLVITDTQYF. CDR3 sequence (DNA): TGTGCCAGCAGCGCTCCCGGACTAGTTATCACAGATACGCAGTATTTT. The variable domain in full, with the rest retrieved from reference TRBV9 and TRBJ2-3, is DSGVTQTPKHLITATGQRVTLRCSPRSGDLSVYWYQQSLDQGLQFLIQYYNGEERAKGNILERFSAQQFPDLHSELNLSSLELGDSALYFCASSAPGLVITDTQYFGPGTRLTVL.

The rearrangement links TRBV7-9 to TRBJ2-5; 7 bases map to TRBD1. Germline CDR1 is SEHNR and CDR2 is FQNEAQ (reference sequence). The CDR3 runs 15 residues. V shed 5 bases and J 2 bases; nucleotides not matched to a gene: 8. Written as DNA, the CDR3 is TGTGCCAGCAGCATCCGACAGGGCTCTCAAGAGACCCAGTACTTC. It is translated as CASSIRQGSQETQYF.

The chain joins TRBV7-8 to TRBJ2-3; 10 nucleotides line up with TRBD2. This CDR3 spans 19 amino acids. The germline V gene encodes CDR1 SGHVS and CDR2 FQNEAQ. V was clipped by 1 base and J by 6 bases; unmatched bases: 16. The CDR3 DNA is TGTGCCAGCAGCTTAGAAGCCCCCCAGCGGGGGGGCTTTTCTGATACGCAGTATTTT. It codes for CASSLEAPQRGGFSDTQYF. Complete variable domain (other parts from reference TRBV7-8 and TRBJ2-3): GAGVSQSPRYKVAKRGQDVALRCDPISGHVSLFWYQQALGQGPEFLTYFQNEAQLDKSGLPSDRFFAERPEGSVSTLKIQRTQQEDSAVYLCASSLEAPQRGGFSDTQYFGPGTRLTVL.

This clone turned up a few times. The identical CDR3 is also encoded by other nucleotide sequences in the sample. This chain uses TRBV18 with TRBJ2-7; D not certain. The CDR3 runs 13 residues. The germline V and J ends were trimmed by 0 bases and 3 bases, with 6 bases remaining between them. CDR1 and CDR2 (germline): KGHSH, LQKENI. The CDR3 region is CASSPPSSYEQYF. The CDR3 DNA reads as TGTGCCAGCTCACCACCCTCGAGCTACGAGCAGTACTTC. The full variable domain, completed using reference TRBV18 and TRBJ2-7, is NAGVMQNPRHLVRRRGQEARLRCSPMKGHSHVYWYRQLPEEGLKFMVYLQKENIIDESGMPKERFSAEFPKEGPSILRIQQVVRGDSAAYFCASSPPSSYEQYFGPGTRLTVT.

This clone was detected once. The J gene is TRBJ1-3, the V gene TRBV3-1 (or the pseudogene TRBV3-2); no firm D call. The CDR3 covers 16 residues. Germline V CDR1 and CDR2: LGHDT, YNNKEL (reference sequence). The ends were cut back, 0 bases at V and 0 bases at J, with 9 bases in the middle. CDR3 DNA: TGTGCCAGCAGCCAAGATATGGGCCTCTCTGGAAACACCATATATTTT. Translating gives CASSQDMGLSGNTIYF.

The chain combines TRBV12-5 with TRBJ2-1, with 7 nucleotides matching TRBD1. V was pared by 6 bases and J by 1 base, with 15 bases of the junction left unmatched. From germline, CDR1 is LGHNT and CDR2 FRNRAP. This CDR3 has 18 amino acids. In nucleotides, the CDR3 is TGTGCTAGTGGCGACAGGGATGGACGGCTCAGATCCTACAATGAGCAGTTCTTC. Translated: CASGDRDGRLRSYNEQFF.

The chain has TRBV5-1 and TRBJ1-2, with 10 bases fitting TRBD1. J lost 12 bases, V lost 0 bases, and 5 bases had no gene match. This CDR3 is 13 amino acids long. Germline CDR1 is SGHRS and CDR2 is YFSETQ. In DNA form, the CDR3 reads TGCGCCAGCAGCTTGGAGGGACAGGGGTTTGACACCTTC. Its translation is CASSLEGQGFDTF.

Turning to this clone: Germline is not matched at one junction end, which may reflect a read error. The chain's CDR3 is CASSIGGRDRALF. The CDR3 nucleotides read TGTGCCAGTAGTATAGGGGGTCGGGACCGAGCCCTTTTT. The chain employs TRBV19 and TRBJ1-4, with D maybe TRBD1 (5 bases). Germline lookup yields CDR1 LNHDA and CDR2 SQIVND (reference sequence). The CDR3 sequence is 13 residues long.

The V gene is TRBV5-1, the J gene TRBJ1-1; 7 bases fit TRBD1. The junction had 16 bases not matched to a gene; V was cut back by 1 base and J by 4 bases. This CDR3 is 18 amino acids long. Looked up from germline, CDR1 is SGHRS and CDR2 is YFSETQ. The CDR3 here is CASSLRSDKGQLSTEAFF. CDR3 sequence (DNA): TGCGCCAGCAGCTTGAGGTCGGACAAGGGACAGCTCAGCACTGAAGCTTTCTTT.

This clone was picked up one time. This chain uses TRBV29-1 with TRBJ2-1; unclear D gene. Germline loops: CDR1 SQVTM, CDR2 ANQGSEA. This CDR3 is 13 amino acids long. Trimming took 6 bases from V and 1 from J, leaving 10 bases between them. The CDR3 loop is CSVLWNSYNEQFF. CDR3 coding DNA: TGCAGCGTATTATGGAATTCCTACAATGAGCAGTTCTTC.

This clone was seen only once. The genes are TRBV5-1 and TRBJ1-1; 10 bases match TRBD1. The ends lost 0 bases at V and 5 bases at J; junction bases unmatched: 4. CDR3 length: 15 amino acids. Germline CDR1 and CDR2: SGHRS and YFSETQ. CDR3 nucleotides: TGCGCCAGCAGCTTGGGGGGGACAGGGGTGACTGAAGCTTTCTTT. Amino acids: CASSLGGTGVTEAFF.

For this clone: The sample holds other DNA sequences that translate to the same CDR3. This rearrangement joins TRBV6-5 to TRBJ1-1, with no clear D. This CDR3 is 15 amino acids long. CDR1 and CDR2 from the germline V gene are MNHEY and SVGAGI. Trimming left V 0 bases short and J 4 bases short, with 12 bases between. The CDR3 sequence: CASSYSSLGGTEAFF. The CDR3 DNA reads TGTGCCAGCAGTTACTCGAGTCTAGGTGGCACTGAAGCTTTCTTT.

The chain combines TRBV15 with TRBJ1-2; 7 bases match TRBD1. V was clipped by 5 bases and J by 7 bases; unmatched bases: 10. CDR3 length equals 14 residues. Germline-derived CDR1 and CDR2 are LNHNV and YYDKDF (reference sequence). CDR3 coding DNA: TGTGCCACCAGCGAGACAGGGTTTTTGGCTGGCTACACCTTC. Protein product: CATSETGFLAGYTF.

The V and J genes are TRBV4-2 and TRBJ1-1; tentative D call: TRBD1 (6 bases). The CDR3 consists of 16 residues. V shed 5 bases and J shed 0 bases, with 16 bases lying between them. From germline, CDR1 is LGHNA and CDR2 YNFKEQ. The CDR3 loop reads CASSRLWGGMNTEAFF. DNA of the CDR3: TGTGCCAGCAGCAGACTATGGGGGGGCATGAACACTGAAGCTTTCTTT.

This sequence joins TRBV19 and TRBJ1-5; unclear D gene. V lost 3 bases, J lost 4 bases, and 7 bases lay in between. Germline V gene sequence: CDR1 LNHDA, CDR2 SQIVND (reference sequence). The CDR3 runs to 13 residues. Here the CDR3 DNA reads TGTGCCAGTAGTATCCACTTAAATCAGCCCCAGCATTTT. Amino acid sequence: CASSIHLNQPQHF.

V gene TRBV6-6 combines with J gene TRBJ1-2; 9 bases fit TRBD1. The V gene end was trimmed by 3 bases and the J gene end by 12 bases; junction bases not matched to a gene: 5. Germline V gene lookup returns CDR1 MNHNY and CDR2 SVGAGI (reference sequence). The CDR3 has 12 residues. CDR3 nucleotide sequence: TGTGCCAGCAGTTATGGGGACAGGGTTCACACCTTC. It encodes CASSYGDRVHTF.

The rearrangement joins TRBV5-1 to TRBJ2-3; 8 nucleotides match TRBD2. Per the germline V gene, CDR1 is SGHRS and CDR2 is YFSETQ. CDR3 size: 16 residues. Losses at the gene ends were 2 bases for V and 3 bases for J; bases not matched to a gene: 8. DNA for the CDR3: TGCGCCAGCAGCTTCCCCGGACTAGCTGGAACAGATACGCAGTATTTT. Protein product: CASSFPGLAGTDTQYF.

This chain connects TRBV4-1 to TRBJ2-1, with 9 bases matching TRBD1. The CDR3 covers 17 residues. Germline V lookup: CDR1 MGHRA, CDR2 YSYEKL. Trimming at V came to 5 bases and at J to 0 bases, leaving 8 bases not matched to a gene. The CDR3, as DNA: TGCGCCAGCAGCTCAGGGGACAGGGAAGTCTCCTACAATGAGCAGTTCTTC. Translating it yields CASSSGDREVSYNEQFF.

The chain links TRBV5-1 to TRBJ2-5, with D hard to call. The length of the CDR3 is 12 residues. With 4 bases removed from V and 2 bases from J, the gap between germline ends came to 6 bases. Germline CDR1 SGHRS, CDR2 YFSETQ. Written as DNA, the CDR3 is TGCGCCAGCAGCCCCTTTCAAGAGACCCAGTACTTC. Its protein is CASSPFQETQYF.

The gene calls are TRBV9 and TRBJ1-3; D remains unclear. The CDR3 sequence is 15 residues long. Germline V gene sequence: CDR1 SGDLS, CDR2 YYNGEE. Deletions cut 4 bases from V and 0 bases from J, with 11 bases between. CDR3: CASSPRLSSGNTIYF. The CDR3 bases are TGTGCCAGCAGCCCCCGACTGAGCTCTGGAAACACCATATATTTT.

With respect to this clone: The identical CDR3 is also encoded by other nucleotide sequences in the sample. The chain carries TRBV4-1 and TRBJ2-7; 9 bases match TRBD2. V lost 4 bases to trimming and J lost 1 base; unmatched junction nucleotides: 5. The CDR3 length is 15 residues. From germline, CDR1 is MGHRA and CDR2 YSYEKL. CDR3 sequence: CASSPLAGFSYEQYF. CDR3 nucleotides: TGCGCCAGCAGCCCCCTAGCGGGATTTTCCTACGAGCAGTACTTC.

The J gene is TRBJ2-5, the V gene TRBV30; TRBD1 is a possible D gene (5 bases). The CDR3 extends over 15 amino acids. V lost 3 bases to trimming and J lost 1 base, with 15 bases between them. The germline V gene has CDR1 GTSNPN and CDR2 SVGIG (reference sequence). As DNA, the CDR3 is TGTGCCTGGAGCGGTATAATGACAGCCCAAGAGACCCAGTACTTC. Residues: CAWSGIMTAQETQYF.

The CDR3 DNA sequence: TGTGCCTGGGAAACCTGGGAGGGGGGAACTGAAGCTTTCTTT. It encodes CAWETWEGGTEAFF. V usage is TRBV30 and J usage is TRBJ1-1; D is perhaps TRBD1 (6 bases). The V gene lost 5 bases and the J gene lost 5 bases, with 18 bases spanning the gap. The CDR3 length is 14 residues. Germline values: CDR1 GTSNPN, CDR2 SVGIG (reference sequence).